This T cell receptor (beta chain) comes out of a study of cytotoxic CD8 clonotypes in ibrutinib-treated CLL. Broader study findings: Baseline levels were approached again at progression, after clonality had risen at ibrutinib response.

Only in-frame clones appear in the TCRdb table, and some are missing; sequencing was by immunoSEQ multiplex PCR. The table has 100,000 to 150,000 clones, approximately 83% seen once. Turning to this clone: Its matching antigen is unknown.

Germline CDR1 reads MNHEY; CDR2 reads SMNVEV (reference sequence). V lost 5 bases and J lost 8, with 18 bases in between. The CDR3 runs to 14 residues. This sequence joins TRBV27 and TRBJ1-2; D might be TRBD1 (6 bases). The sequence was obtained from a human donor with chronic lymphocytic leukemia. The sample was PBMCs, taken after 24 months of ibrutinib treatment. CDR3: CASSPPGAAYGYTF. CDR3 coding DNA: TGTGCCAGCAGTCCGCCAGGGGCTGCCTACGGCTACACCTTC.